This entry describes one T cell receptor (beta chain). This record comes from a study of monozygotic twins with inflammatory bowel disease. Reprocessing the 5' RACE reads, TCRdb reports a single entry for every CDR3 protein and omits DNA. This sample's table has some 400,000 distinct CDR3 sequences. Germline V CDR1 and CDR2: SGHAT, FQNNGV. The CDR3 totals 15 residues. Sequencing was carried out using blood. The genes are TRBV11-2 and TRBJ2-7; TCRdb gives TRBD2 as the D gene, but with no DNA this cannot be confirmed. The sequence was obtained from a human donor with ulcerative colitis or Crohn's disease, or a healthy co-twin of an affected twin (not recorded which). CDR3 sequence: CASSPSSGVLLGQYF.